The rows below give T cell receptor beta chains drawn from one sample of a study of blood T cell repertoires in COVID-19. Profiling relied on immunoSEQ multiplex PCR, and the TCRdb table lists in-frame clones only, not all of them. The table shows about 220,000 clones, with 60% to 85% occurring only once. The material sequenced was peripheral blood. Source of these receptors: a woman in her sixties or seventies with acute or convalescent COVID-19. Each CDR3 is given with its conserved first and last residue. The D gene is left open where the match is weak. Clone size is given for some rows only: seen once, a few or many times, or a class if the clone is expanded.

clone_size d_call j_call v_call cdr3_nt cdr3_aa
- - TRBJ1-1 TRBV2 TGTGCCAGCAGTGATCCGGCAACTTCGGGGACTGAAGCTTTCTTT CASSDPATSGTEAFF
once - TRBJ2-1 TRBV5-5 TGTGCCAGCAGCGAGGACTTAATCTCCTACAATGAGCAGTTCTTC CASSEDLISYNEQFF
- - TRBJ1-6 TRBV6-1 TGTGCCAGCAGTGAAACAGGGAATTCACCCCTCCACTTT CASSETGNSPLHF
- TRBD2 TRBJ2-5 TRBV3-1/TRBV3-2 TGTGCCAGCAGCCAAGAAAGAAGGACTAGCGGGGAGACCCAGTACTTC CASSQERRTSGETQYF
- TRBD2 TRBJ2-1 TRBV19 TGTGCCAGTAGTTTAAGCGGGGTCGACTACAATGAGCAGTTCTTC CASSLSGVDYNEQFF
- TRBD2 TRBJ2-7 TRBV7-2 TGTGCCAGCAGCTTACTAGCGGGGGCCTACGAGCAGTACTTC CASSLLAGAYEQYF
- TRBD1 TRBJ2-7 TRBV11-1 TGTGCCAGCAGCGAGGGACAGGGGATTACCTACGAGCAGTACTTC CASSEGQGITYEQYF
- TRBD2 TRBJ2-3 TRBV3-1/TRBV3-2 TGTGCCAGCAGCCAAGTGGTGCGGACTAGCGGGGGGTCGGTTGCAACAGATACGCAGTATTTT CASSQVVRTSGGSVATDTQYF
- - TRBJ2-5 TRBV10-3 TGTGCCATCAGGGGAGACACGCAAGAGACCCAGTACTTC CAIRGDTQETQYF
once TRBD1 TRBJ1-2 TRBV2 TGTGCCAGCAGCCTTCCCCCGGGACAGGGCGGAGATGGCTACACCTTC CASSLPPGQGGDGYTF
once - TRBJ1-4 TRBV2 TGTGCCAGCGCAGGGGCCCCTAATGAAAAACTGTTTTTT CASAGAPNEKLFF
- - TRBJ1-5 TRBV12-3/TRBV12-4 TGTGCCAGCAGTTTAAACAGGGATCAGCCCCAGCATTTT CASSLNRDQPQHF
- - TRBJ1-1 TRBV19 TGTGCCAGTGGGGGGGGAGTTGCCACTGAAGCTTTCTTT CASGGGVATEAFF
- - TRBJ1-3 TRBV19 TGTGCCAGTAGTATGGGCAGCTCTGGAAACACCATATATTTT CASSMGSSGNTIYF
- TRBD1 TRBJ2-7 TRBV7-2 TGTGCCAGCAGCTTAGTTTTCAACAGGGGGGTGGGTCGCTCCTACGAGCAGTACTTC CASSLVFNRGVGRSYEQYF
- - TRBJ2-2 TRBV5-1 TGCGCCAGCAGCTGGCGACTAGGTGGCGGGGAGCTGTTTTTT CASSWRLGGGELFF
- TRBD1 TRBJ2-7 TRBV27 TGTGCCAGCAGTTTATCTACGGGACAGGGGTATACGGGGCAGTACTTC CASSLSTGQGYTGQYF
- - TRBJ2-3 TRBV6-5 TGTGCCAGCAGTCCAACAGCCCACGGAACAGATACGCAGTATTTT CASSPTAHGTDTQYF
- TRBD2 TRBJ2-1 TRBV9 TGTGCCAGCAGCGTAGATCGGCGGGGGGCGTACAATGAGCAGTTCTTC CASSVDRRGAYNEQFF
- TRBD2 TRBJ2-7 TRBV24-1 TGTGCCACCAGAGCGGGGAACGAGCAGTACTTC CATRAGNEQYF
- TRBD2 TRBJ2-3 TRBV5-1 TGCGCCAGCACAACTACGAGCGGGGGGGCCGGAGGCACAGATACGCAGTATTTT CASTTTSGGAGGTDTQYF
- - TRBJ2-1 TRBV5-5 TGTGCCAGCAGTTCGACAGGAAACATTTACAATGAGCAGTTCTTC CASSSTGNIYNEQFF
- - TRBJ2-7 TRBV13 TGTGCCAGCAGCTTTGGTGGGGGGAACTCCTACGAGCAGTACTTC CASSFGGGNSYEQYF
few - TRBJ1-4 TRBV19 TGTGCCAGTTCGAGACAGAATGAAAAACTGTTTTTT CASSRQNEKLFF
- - TRBJ2-1 TRBV12-3/TRBV12-4 TGTGCCAGCAGCTACCAGGGGGAGCAGTTCTTC CASSYQGEQFF
- TRBD1 TRBJ2-5 TRBV19 TGTGCCAGTAGTCGACAGGGGGGAGAGACCCAGTACTTC CASSRQGGETQYF
- TRBD1 TRBJ2-1 TRBV10-2 TGCGCCAGCAGTGACAGGGGGAATGAGCAGTTCTTC CASSDRGNEQFF
- TRBD2 TRBJ2-1 TRBV19 TGTGCCAGTAGTATCTTCAGCGGGGGGGCCACTGAGCAGTTCTTC CASSIFSGGATEQFF
once TRBD1 TRBJ1-2 TRBV2 TGTGCCAGCACTAAACAGGGGAACTATGGCTACACCTTC CASTKQGNYGYTF
- TRBD1 TRBJ1-5 TRBV24-1 TGTGCCACCAGTGGTTCGGGACAGGGCGAGGGCAATCAGCCCCAGCATTTT CATSGSGQGEGNQPQHF
- TRBD1 TRBJ2-3 TRBV7-2 TGTGCCAGCAGCTCCACAGGGGAGCCCACAGATACGCAGTATTTT CASSSTGEPTDTQYF
- - TRBJ2-5 TRBV5-1 TGCGCCAGCAGCTTTGCGGGGGCAGAGGAGACCCAGTACTTC CASSFAGAEETQYF
- - TRBJ1-5 TRBV4-1 TGCGCCAGCAGCCAAGAAGCGGGTGGGTGGGGCAATCAGCCCCAGCATTTT CASSQEAGGWGNQPQHF
- - TRBJ2-7 TRBV18 TGTGCCAGCTCACCAGAGACACCGTCCTACGAGCAGTACTTC CASSPETPSYEQYF
- - TRBJ1-5 TRBV19 TGTGCCAGTTCCAGGCGAAACGGTCAGCCCCAGCATTTT CASSRRNGQPQHF
- TRBD1 TRBJ1-2 TRBV7-2 TGTGCCAGCAGCTCTCGACAGGGGAGGTCTGGCTACACCTTC CASSSRQGRSGYTF
- TRBD1 TRBJ2-7 TRBV30 TGTGCCTGGAGTGTAAACAGGGGGAACGACGAGCAGTACTTC CAWSVNRGNDEQYF
few - TRBJ1-1 TRBV18 TGTGCCAGCTCACCCGAGGACAGGAACACTGAAGCTTTCTTT CASSPEDRNTEAFF
- - TRBJ2-1 TRBV5-1 TGCGCCAGCACTGAAGACACCTACAATGAGCAGTTCTTC CASTEDTYNEQFF
- - TRBJ2-3 TRBV24-1 TGTGCCACCGAGGACACCACAGATACGCAGTATTTT CATEDTTDTQYF
once TRBD1 TRBJ2-3 TRBV5-8 TGTGCCAGCAGCTTGATGGGGACAGGGAAAGATACGCAGTATTTT CASSLMGTGKDTQYF
few - TRBJ2-7 TRBV7-2 TGTGCCAGCAGCTTAGCTGGGCCGTTACAGGGATTGGGGCAGTACTTC CASSLAGPLQGLGQYF
- - TRBJ1-2 TRBV25-1 TGTGCCAGCAGTGATGTTGCTACTTACGGCTACACCTTC CASSDVATYGYTF
- - TRBJ2-7 TRBV21-1 TGTGCCAGCAGCAATCCGGGACAGGGTGGAAACGAGCAGTACTTC CASSNPGQGGNEQYF
- - TRBJ1-6 TRBV6-5 TGTGCCAGCAGTTATGCCCTAAGCTCCTATAATTCACCCCTCCACTTT CASSYALSSYNSPLHF
- TRBD1 TRBJ2-5 TRBV3-1/TRBV3-2 TGTGCCAGCAGCCAAGCTCACAGGGGAGCCCCTTTAAGAGAGACCCAGTACTTC CASSQAHRGAPLRETQYF
- - TRBJ1-1 TRBV2 TGTGCCAGCAGTGCCACCGGACAGCCGATGAACACTGAAGCTTTCTTT CASSATGQPMNTEAFF
- - TRBJ2-7 TRBV5-8 TGTGCCAGCAGCCGCGGGACAGATAGCTACGAGCAGTACTTC CASSRGTDSYEQYF
- - TRBJ1-1 TRBV3-1/TRBV3-2 TGTGCCAGCAGCCCCCGCTGGGGGGGAGCTTTCTTT CASSPRWGGAFF
- - TRBJ1-2 TRBV5-1 TGCGCCAGCAGCCCACAGGGTTCAGTGAGCTACACCTTC CASSPQGSVSYTF
- - TRBJ2-5 TRBV3-1/TRBV3-2 TGTGCCAGCAGCCAAGCGGGGGTCCAAGAGACCCAGTACTTC CASSQAGVQETQYF
once - TRBJ2-5 TRBV7-2 TGTGCCAGCAGCTTAGCTTCGGGTCGGCAAGAGACCCAGTACTTC CASSLASGRQETQYF
- - TRBJ2-1 TRBV7-8 TGTGCCAGCAGCCCTAGGGTCGGGGGGCTTCACAATGAGCAGTTCTTC CASSPRVGGLHNEQFF
once - TRBJ2-3 TRBV18 TGTGCCAGCTCACCCCCGGGACTCCCAGATACGCAGTATTTT CASSPPGLPDTQYF
- TRBD1 TRBJ1-6 TRBV27 TGTGCCAGCAGCCCAGGGGGGAGAAATTCACCCCTCCACTTT CASSPGGRNSPLHF
- - TRBJ1-4 TRBV7-9 TGTGCCAGCAGCTTAGGTTCGGGGGGCCTGGATGAAAAACTGTTTTTT CASSLGSGGLDEKLFF
- - TRBJ2-7 TRBV6-2/TRBV6-3 TGTGCCAGCAGTTCCATCACGGGGGAAAGAGTTAACGAGCAGTACTTC CASSSITGERVNEQYF
- - TRBJ2-3 TRBV30 TGTGCCTGGGCCGCGACTATATCCACAGATACGCAGTATTTT CAWAATISTDTQYF